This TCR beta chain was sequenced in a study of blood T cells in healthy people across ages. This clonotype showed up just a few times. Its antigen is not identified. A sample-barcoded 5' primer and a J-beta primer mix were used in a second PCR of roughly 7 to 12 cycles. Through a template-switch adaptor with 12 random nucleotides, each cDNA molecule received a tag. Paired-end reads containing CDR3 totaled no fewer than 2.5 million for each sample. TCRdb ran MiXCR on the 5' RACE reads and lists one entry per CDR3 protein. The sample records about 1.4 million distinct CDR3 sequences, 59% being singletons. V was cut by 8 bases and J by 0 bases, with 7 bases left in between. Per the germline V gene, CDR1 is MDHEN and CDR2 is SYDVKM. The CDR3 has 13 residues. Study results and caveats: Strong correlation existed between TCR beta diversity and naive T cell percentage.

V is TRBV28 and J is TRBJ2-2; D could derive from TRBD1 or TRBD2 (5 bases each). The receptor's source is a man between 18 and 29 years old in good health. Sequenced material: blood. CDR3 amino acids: CASGTTNTGELFF. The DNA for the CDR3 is TGTGCCAGCGGGACGACGAACACCGGGGAGCTGTTTTTT. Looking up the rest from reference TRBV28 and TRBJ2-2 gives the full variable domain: DVKVTQSSRYLVKRTGEKVFLECVQDMDHENMFWYRQDPGLGLRLIYFSYDVKMKEKGDIPEGYSVSREKKERFSLILESASTNQTSMYLCASGTTNTGELFFGEGSRLTVL.